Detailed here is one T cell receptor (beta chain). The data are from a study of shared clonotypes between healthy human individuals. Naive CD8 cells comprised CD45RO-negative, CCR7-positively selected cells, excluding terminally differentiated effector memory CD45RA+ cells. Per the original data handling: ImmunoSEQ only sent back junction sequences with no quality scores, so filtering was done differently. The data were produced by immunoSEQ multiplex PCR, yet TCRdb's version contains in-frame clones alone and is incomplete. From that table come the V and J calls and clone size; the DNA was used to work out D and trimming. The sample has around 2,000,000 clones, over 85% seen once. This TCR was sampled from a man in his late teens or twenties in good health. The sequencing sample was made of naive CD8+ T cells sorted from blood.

CDR3 DNA: TGTGCCAGCTCCCTGACAGGGGGCCCACCCCTCCACTTT. Its protein is CASSLTGGPPLHF. The chain links TRBV28 to TRBJ1-6, with TRBD1 matching over 10 bases. The ends lost 8 bases at V and 11 bases at J; junction bases unmatched: 6. The CDR3 runs to 13 residues. Germline V gives CDR1 MDHEN, CDR2 SYDVKM.